The sequence of this T cell receptor beta chain was determined in a study of T cell responses to AZD1222 COVID-19 vaccine. The assay was immunoSEQ multiplex PCR, and TCRdb's table has in-frame clones only and misses some. Of around 99,000 clones listed, 90% to 95% are singletons. The germline V gene encodes CDR1 LNHDA and CDR2 SQIVND (reference sequence). The CDR3 covers 11 residues. V was pared by 9 bases and J by 10 bases, with 12 bases between. The source of this sequence is an adult who received the AZD1222 COVID-19 vaccine. The V and J genes are TRBV19 and TRBJ1-4; TRBD1 is a possible D gene (5 bases). The material was peripheral blood, obtained 28 days after the second AZD1222 dose. CDR3 DNA: TGTGCCAGCGACTGGGACGGAAAACTGTTTTTT. This gives the protein CASDWDGKLFF. Supplemented by reference TRBV19 and TRBJ1-4, the full variable domain reads DGGITQSPKYLFRKEGQNVTLSCEQNLNHDAMYWYRQDPGQGLRLIYYSQIVNDFQKGDIAEGYSVSREKKESFPLTVTSAQKNPTAFYLCASDWDGKLFFGSGTQLSVL.